This T cell receptor (beta chain) is from a study of response to subunit inactivated influenza vaccine. TCRdb reanalysed the RT-PCR reads using MiXCR and keeps one entry per CDR3 protein. Of roughly 290,000 distinct CDR3 sequences in the sample, 21% are singletons; the top ten hold roughly 10%. General study points: After each seasonal influenza vaccination, few new T cells are recruited, the authors suggested.

Germline V lookup: CDR1 GTSNPN, CDR2 SVGIG (reference sequence). The V end was cut by 3 bases, the J end by 5 bases, with 4 bases between. The CDR3 totals 11 residues. This clonotype was counted between two and nine times. The antigen is not known. This TCR was sampled from a man in his fifties or sixties who received an inactivated influenza vaccine. Source: PBMCs from blood, taken about 19 months after vaccination. This rearrangement joins TRBV30 to TRBJ2-2; the D is unclear. CDR3 sequence reads: CAWRVTGELFF. Here the CDR3 DNA reads TGTGCCTGGAGAGTAACCGGGGAGCTGTTTTTT.